These T cell receptor beta chains were read from a single sample in a study of T cells in Graves' hyperthyroidism and ophthalmopathy. TCRdb re-called the multiplex PCR reads with MiXCR, one entry per CDR3 protein. Among approximately 700,000 distinct CDR3 sequences listed, about 17% were seen once. Sequencing was carried out using blood. The receptor source for this set is a man aged 18-30 years with Graves' hyperthyroidism. The CDR3 runs from the conserved cysteine through the conserved F or W. The D gene is left open where the match is weak. Clone size is given for some rows only: seen once, a few or many times, or a class if the clone is expanded.

v_call	d_call	j_call	clone_size	cdr3_nt	cdr3_aa
TRBV19	TRBD1	TRBJ1-4	.	TGTGCCAGTAGTTCGACTCCGACAGGGGTCGGGGAAAAACTGTTTTTT	CASSSTPTGVGEKLFF
TRBV20-1	.	TRBJ1-2	many	TGCAGTGCCCCCGACAGGCCCCAAGATGGCTACACCTTC	CSAPDRPQDGYTF
TRBV29-1	TRBD2	TRBJ2-1	many	TGCAGCGTTGACCTAGCGGACTACAATGAGCAGTTCTTC	CSVDLADYNEQFF
TRBV20-1	.	TRBJ1-2	.	TGCAGTGCTAGAGGCATCGAGTACCCCTCGTATGGCTACACCTTC	CSARGIEYPSYGYTF
TRBV2	TRBD2	TRBJ2-6	many	TGTGCCAGCAGTAGGACTAGCGGGAGGAATGGGGCCAACGTCCTGACTTTC	CASSRTSGRNGANVLTF
TRBV29-1	.	TRBJ2-7	few	TGCAGCGTTGCCCCCCGCGGCTCCTACGAGCAGTACTTC	CSVAPRGSYEQYF
TRBV7-8	TRBD1	TRBJ1-1	many	TGTGCCAGCAGCGGCGGACAGGGGGCAAACACTGAAGCTTTCTTT	CASSGGQGANTEAFF
TRBV5-6	.	TRBJ2-1	few	TGTGCCAGCAGCCACAGATCCTACAATGAGCAGTTCTTC	CASSHRSYNEQFF
TRBV5-4	.	TRBJ2-7	.	TGTGCCAGCAGCACCCAACTAGCATACAATGAGCAGTACTTC	CASSTQLAYNEQYF
TRBV28	TRBD1	TRBJ1-5	few	TGTGCCAGCAGTTTTGGGGGACAGGGGACTCAGCCCCAGCATTTT	CASSFGGQGTQPQHF
TRBV27	.	TRBJ2-7	.	TGTGCCACCGGTAGGGGGGTCTACGAGCAGTACTTC	CATGRGVYEQYF
TRBV20-1	.	TRBJ1-2	many	TGCAGTGCTAGAGTTGGCGACGGGATCTATGGCTACACCTTC	CSARVGDGIYGYTF
TRBV18	.	TRBJ1-2	many	TGTGCCAGCTCACCACCCTCTAGGACAGACTATGGCTACACCTTC	CASSPPSRTDYGYTF
TRBV10-3	TRBD2	TRBJ2-1	few	TGTGCCACCGGAACTCCTAGCGGGAGGCGCTACAATGAGCAGTTCTTC	CATGTPSGRRYNEQFF
TRBV6-5	TRBD1	TRBJ2-5	many	TGTGCCAGCAGTTACTCTATAGGGGGCGCGAGGGAGACCCAGTACTTC	CASSYSIGGARETQYF
TRBV28	.	TRBJ1-5	.	TGTGCCAGCAGTTTAACGGGACATCAGCCCCAGCATTTT	CASSLTGHQPQHF
TRBV3-1	.	TRBJ1-6	many	TGTGCCAGCAGCCTTTCGGACACAAATTCACCCCTCCACTTT	CASSLSDTNSPLHF
TRBV7-8	TRBD2	TRBJ2-7	.	TGTGCCAGCAGCTTCTTGGGACTAGAGAAATACGAGCAGTACTTC	CASSFLGLEKYEQYF
TRBV19	TRBD1	TRBJ2-1	few	TGTGCCAGTAGTACCCGACAGGGGGCAGGCAATGAGCAGTTCTTC	CASSTRQGAGNEQFF
TRBV24-1	.	TRBJ2-3	.	TGTGCCACCAGTGATCAGAGGGATGGCACAGATACGCAGTATTTT	CATSDQRDGTDTQYF
TRBV3-1	.	TRBJ1-1	.	TGTGCCAGCAGCCAAGAGGACTTCATGAAAACTGAAGCTTTCTTT	CASSQEDFMKTEAFF
TRBV6-2/TRBV6-3	.	TRBJ2-7	many	TGTGCCAGCGGGTACTCCTACGAGCAGTACTTC	CASGYSYEQYF
TRBV6-2/TRBV6-3	.	TRBJ2-2	many	TGTGCCAGCAGTTATAAGAACATTTTCACCGGGGAGCTGTTTTTT	CASSYKNIFTGELFF
TRBV7-3	TRBD1	TRBJ2-3	.	TGTGCCAGCAGCTCAGACAGGGATCTGATGTATTTT	CASSSDRDLMYF
TRBV28	.	TRBJ2-3	many	TGTGCCAGCAGTTTATACGGAGATACGCAGTATTTT	CASSLYGDTQYF
TRBV20-1	.	TRBJ2-7	many	TGCAGTGCTAAGAACTACGAGCAGTACTTC	CSAKNYEQYF
TRBV12-3/TRBV12-4	.	TRBJ2-5	.	TGTGCCAGCAGTGGGGCGGGCAGGGTGTATTCAGAGACCCAGTACTTC	CASSGAGRVYSETQYF
TRBV15	.	TRBJ1-2	many	TGTGCCACCAGCAGAGATCAAGTGCCCCACGGTGGCTACACCTTC	CATSRDQVPHGGYTF
TRBV7-9	.	TRBJ2-5	few	TGTGCCAGCAGCTCCCCGACTGGGCTCGGGGAGACCCAGTACTTC	CASSSPTGLGETQYF
TRBV28	.	TRBJ1-2	.	TGTGCCAGCAGTCCTAGAGGGTCGGCCACCTTC	CASSPRGSATF
TRBV29-1	.	TRBJ2-2	many	TGCAGCGTTGACACAGCGAACACCGGGGAGCTGTTTTTT	CSVDTANTGELFF
TRBV28	TRBD1	TRBJ1-5	many	TGTGCCAGCCGAACCACGGAAGGGGGCCTACAGCCCCAGCATTTT	CASRTTEGGLQPQHF
TRBV19	.	TRBJ2-5	.	TGTGCCAGTAGCAGGGACGGACCCCAAGAGACCCAGTACTTC	CASSRDGPQETQYF
TRBV6-7	.	TRBJ1-4	.	TGTGCCAGCAGTCCCAAGGGGAGATCAACTAATGAAAAACTGTTTTTT	CASSPKGRSTNEKLFF